The clone carrying this TCR beta chain was seen once. Unmatched junction bases numbered 20, after V lost 1 base and J lost 6 bases. CDR1 MGHRA and CDR2 YSYEKL come from the germline V gene. The CDR3 is 21 residues long. The sample originates from a study of shared clonotypes between healthy human individuals. Across the whole study: CD4 naive cells filled three plates per donor, CD4 memory three, CD8 naive two and CD8 memory one.

Data came from immunoSEQ multiplex PCR; TCRdb stores just in-frame clones and leaves some out. Of around 990,000 clones in the sample, 60% to 80% are singletons; the top ten hold approximately 0.95%. The sequence derives from a man aged 18 to 29 in good health. Some clones in this sample may be carry-over from other donors' samples. V gene TRBV4-1 combines with J gene TRBJ2-1; 11 nucleotides align to TRBD2. The sample consisted of memory CD4+ T cells from PBMCs. Subset in this sample: CD45RA-negative fraction. DNA of the CDR3: TGCGCCAGCAGCCAAGCCCACGGTCACCTTACAACTAGCGGGAGAAGCAATGAGCAGTTCTTC. The encoded protein is CASSQAHGHLTTSGRSNEQFF.